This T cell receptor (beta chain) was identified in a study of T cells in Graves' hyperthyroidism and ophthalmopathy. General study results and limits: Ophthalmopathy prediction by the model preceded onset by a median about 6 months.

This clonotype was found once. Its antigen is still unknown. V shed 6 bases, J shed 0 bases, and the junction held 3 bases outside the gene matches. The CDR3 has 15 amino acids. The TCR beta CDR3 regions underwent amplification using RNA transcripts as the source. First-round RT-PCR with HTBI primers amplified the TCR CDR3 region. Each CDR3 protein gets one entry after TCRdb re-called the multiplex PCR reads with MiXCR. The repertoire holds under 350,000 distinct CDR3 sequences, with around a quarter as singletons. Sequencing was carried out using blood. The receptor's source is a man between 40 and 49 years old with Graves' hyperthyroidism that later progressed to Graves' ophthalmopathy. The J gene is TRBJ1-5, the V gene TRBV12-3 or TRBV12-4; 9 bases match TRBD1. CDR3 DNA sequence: TGTGCCAGCAGAAAGGGACAGGGTAGCAATCAGCCCCAGCATTTT. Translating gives CASRKGQGSNQPQHF.